The 11 T cell receptor beta chains presented below share a single source sample, sequenced in a study of T cells in Graves' hyperthyroidism and ophthalmopathy. RNA transcripts yielded amplified TCR beta CDR3 regions. First-round RT-PCR of the TCR CDR3 relied on the HTBI primer set. TCRdb independently ran MiXCR on the multiplex PCR reads; one entry per CDR3 protein. The sample includes approximately 560,000 distinct CDR3 sequences, approximately 44% seen only once; the top ten take roughly 8.2%. Sequenced input: peripheral blood or thyroid tissue (not recorded which). The receptors originated from a woman aged 18-29 years with Graves' hyperthyroidism.

This clonotype was picked up a small number of times. The rearrangement joins TRBV20-1 to TRBJ2-5; the D is unclear. This CDR3 has 13 amino acids. Germline V gives CDR1 DFQATT, CDR2 SNEGSKA (reference sequence). Deletions cut 4 bases from V and 5 bases from J, with 14 bases between. CDR3 coding DNA: TGCAGTGCTATCCGGCCCACACGCGAGACCCAGTACTTC. Translating it yields CSAIRPTRETQYF.

CDR3 bases: TGCAGCGTGGAGGGGCAGAACTACACTGAAGCTTTCTTT. Amino acids: CSVEGQNYTEAFF. The J gene is TRBJ1-1, the V gene TRBV29-1, with D tentatively TRBD1 (5 bases). The V and J ends lost 6 bases and 3 bases respectively, with 14 bases between them. There are 13 residues in the CDR3. Germline V CDR1 and CDR2: SQVTM, ANQGSEA. Drawing the rest from reference TRBV29-1 and TRBJ1-1, the complete variable domain is SAVISQKPSRDICQRGTSLTIQCQVDSQVTMMFWYRQQPGQSLTLIATANQGSEATYESGFVIDKFPISRPNLTFSTLTVSNMSPEDSSIYLCSVEGQNYTEAFFGQGTRLTVV.

In its sample, this clonotype was seen a few times. The chain couples TRBV20-1 to TRBJ1-5; maybe TRBD1 (5 bases). Germline V gene data show CDR1 as DFQATT and CDR2 as SNEGSKA (reference sequence). This CDR3 is 14 amino acids long. V was pared by 4 bases and J by 0 bases, with 10 bases between. The CDR3 sequence is CSAKRGYSNQPQHF. CDR3 bases: TGCAGTGCTAAACGGGGGTATAGCAATCAGCCCCAGCATTTT.

In its sample, this clonotype was seen many times. The DNA for the CDR3 is TGCAGCGTTGGTGGGACATTTGGGGATGAAGCTTTCTTT. This encodes CSVGGTFGDEAFF. This chain connects TRBV29-1 to TRBJ1-1, with D tentatively TRBD1 (6 bases). The ends were cut back, 4 bases at V and 7 bases at J, with 16 bases in the middle. This CDR3 has 13 amino acids. CDR1 and CDR2 from the germline V gene are SQVTM and ANQGSEA.

V and J are TRBV7-2 and TRBJ1-2; D ambiguous. The germline gives CDR1 SGHTA, CDR2 FQGNSA. The CDR3 sequence is 14 residues long. V lost 3 bases and J lost 0, with 8 bases in between. CDR3 bases: TGTGCCAGCAGCTTGCGTCCGTCTAACTATGGCTACACCTTC. It encodes CASSLRPSNYGYTF.

This clonotype has more than one count but fewer than ten. The chain carries TRBV20-1 and TRBJ1-2; TRBD1 matches at 9 bases. The germline gives CDR1 DFQATT, CDR2 SNEGSKA (reference sequence). This CDR3 spans 13 amino acids. Unmatched junction bases numbered 10, after V lost 6 bases and J lost 8 bases. CDR3 residues: CSAWTGAAMGYTF. Here the CDR3 DNA reads TGCAGTGCATGGACAGGGGCCGCGATGGGCTACACCTTC.

The CDR3 reads CSVEEGGLGYGYTF. The CDR3 bases are TGCAGCGTTGAAGAGGGGGGGCTCGGATATGGCTACACCTTC. The genes are TRBV29-1 and TRBJ1-2; D might be TRBD1 (6 bases). V lost 0 bases and J lost 5, with 13 bases in between. The CDR3 runs to 14 residues. Per germline, CDR1 SQVTM and CDR2 ANQGSEA.

V and J are TRBV7-8 and TRBJ2-7, with a tentative D call TRBD1 (5 bases). Trimming removed 5 bases at V and 3 bases at J, with 17 bases between. The germline gives CDR1 SGHVS, CDR2 FQNEAQ. CDR3 length: 15 amino acids. DNA of the CDR3: TGTGCCAGCAGCAAAGGCAGGGAAATCTTCTACGAGCAGTACTTC. It translates to CASSKGREIFYEQYF.

The V gene is TRBV6-6, the J gene TRBJ2-7; tentatively, D is TRBD1 (7 bases). Deletions cut 2 bases from V and 5 bases from J, with 19 bases between. Germline loops: CDR1 MNHNY, CDR2 SVGAGI (reference sequence). The CDR3 is 16 residues long. The CDR3 DNA is TGTGCCAGCAGTTACGGCGGGGACAGACATGGTGACGAGCAGTACTTC. Amino acids: CASSYGGDRHGDEQYF.

This clonotype was seen at least ten times. The chain combines TRBV10-3 with TRBJ1-5, with TRBD1 matching 9 bases. Trimming at V came to 11 bases and at J to 0 bases, leaving 8 bases not matched to a gene. The CDR3 sequence is 15 residues long. Germline V gene sequence: CDR1 ENHRY, CDR2 SYGVKD. The CDR3 nucleotides are TGTGCCGTCGGACAGGGGCCGGTTAGCAATCAGCCCCAGCATTTT. Encoded protein: CAVGQGPVSNQPQHF.

The V gene is TRBV20-1, the J gene TRBJ1-2, with 12 bases lining up with TRBD1. The V segment lost 6 bases and the J segment 7 bases; nucleotides outside the gene matches: 12. CDR3 length equals 15 residues. Germline V gene data show CDR1 as DFQATT and CDR2 as SNEGSKA (reference sequence). CDR3 sequence (DNA): TGCAGTGCCCTGGAACCGGGACAGGGGGCGGGTGGCTACACCTTC. Translation: CSALEPGQGAGGYTF.